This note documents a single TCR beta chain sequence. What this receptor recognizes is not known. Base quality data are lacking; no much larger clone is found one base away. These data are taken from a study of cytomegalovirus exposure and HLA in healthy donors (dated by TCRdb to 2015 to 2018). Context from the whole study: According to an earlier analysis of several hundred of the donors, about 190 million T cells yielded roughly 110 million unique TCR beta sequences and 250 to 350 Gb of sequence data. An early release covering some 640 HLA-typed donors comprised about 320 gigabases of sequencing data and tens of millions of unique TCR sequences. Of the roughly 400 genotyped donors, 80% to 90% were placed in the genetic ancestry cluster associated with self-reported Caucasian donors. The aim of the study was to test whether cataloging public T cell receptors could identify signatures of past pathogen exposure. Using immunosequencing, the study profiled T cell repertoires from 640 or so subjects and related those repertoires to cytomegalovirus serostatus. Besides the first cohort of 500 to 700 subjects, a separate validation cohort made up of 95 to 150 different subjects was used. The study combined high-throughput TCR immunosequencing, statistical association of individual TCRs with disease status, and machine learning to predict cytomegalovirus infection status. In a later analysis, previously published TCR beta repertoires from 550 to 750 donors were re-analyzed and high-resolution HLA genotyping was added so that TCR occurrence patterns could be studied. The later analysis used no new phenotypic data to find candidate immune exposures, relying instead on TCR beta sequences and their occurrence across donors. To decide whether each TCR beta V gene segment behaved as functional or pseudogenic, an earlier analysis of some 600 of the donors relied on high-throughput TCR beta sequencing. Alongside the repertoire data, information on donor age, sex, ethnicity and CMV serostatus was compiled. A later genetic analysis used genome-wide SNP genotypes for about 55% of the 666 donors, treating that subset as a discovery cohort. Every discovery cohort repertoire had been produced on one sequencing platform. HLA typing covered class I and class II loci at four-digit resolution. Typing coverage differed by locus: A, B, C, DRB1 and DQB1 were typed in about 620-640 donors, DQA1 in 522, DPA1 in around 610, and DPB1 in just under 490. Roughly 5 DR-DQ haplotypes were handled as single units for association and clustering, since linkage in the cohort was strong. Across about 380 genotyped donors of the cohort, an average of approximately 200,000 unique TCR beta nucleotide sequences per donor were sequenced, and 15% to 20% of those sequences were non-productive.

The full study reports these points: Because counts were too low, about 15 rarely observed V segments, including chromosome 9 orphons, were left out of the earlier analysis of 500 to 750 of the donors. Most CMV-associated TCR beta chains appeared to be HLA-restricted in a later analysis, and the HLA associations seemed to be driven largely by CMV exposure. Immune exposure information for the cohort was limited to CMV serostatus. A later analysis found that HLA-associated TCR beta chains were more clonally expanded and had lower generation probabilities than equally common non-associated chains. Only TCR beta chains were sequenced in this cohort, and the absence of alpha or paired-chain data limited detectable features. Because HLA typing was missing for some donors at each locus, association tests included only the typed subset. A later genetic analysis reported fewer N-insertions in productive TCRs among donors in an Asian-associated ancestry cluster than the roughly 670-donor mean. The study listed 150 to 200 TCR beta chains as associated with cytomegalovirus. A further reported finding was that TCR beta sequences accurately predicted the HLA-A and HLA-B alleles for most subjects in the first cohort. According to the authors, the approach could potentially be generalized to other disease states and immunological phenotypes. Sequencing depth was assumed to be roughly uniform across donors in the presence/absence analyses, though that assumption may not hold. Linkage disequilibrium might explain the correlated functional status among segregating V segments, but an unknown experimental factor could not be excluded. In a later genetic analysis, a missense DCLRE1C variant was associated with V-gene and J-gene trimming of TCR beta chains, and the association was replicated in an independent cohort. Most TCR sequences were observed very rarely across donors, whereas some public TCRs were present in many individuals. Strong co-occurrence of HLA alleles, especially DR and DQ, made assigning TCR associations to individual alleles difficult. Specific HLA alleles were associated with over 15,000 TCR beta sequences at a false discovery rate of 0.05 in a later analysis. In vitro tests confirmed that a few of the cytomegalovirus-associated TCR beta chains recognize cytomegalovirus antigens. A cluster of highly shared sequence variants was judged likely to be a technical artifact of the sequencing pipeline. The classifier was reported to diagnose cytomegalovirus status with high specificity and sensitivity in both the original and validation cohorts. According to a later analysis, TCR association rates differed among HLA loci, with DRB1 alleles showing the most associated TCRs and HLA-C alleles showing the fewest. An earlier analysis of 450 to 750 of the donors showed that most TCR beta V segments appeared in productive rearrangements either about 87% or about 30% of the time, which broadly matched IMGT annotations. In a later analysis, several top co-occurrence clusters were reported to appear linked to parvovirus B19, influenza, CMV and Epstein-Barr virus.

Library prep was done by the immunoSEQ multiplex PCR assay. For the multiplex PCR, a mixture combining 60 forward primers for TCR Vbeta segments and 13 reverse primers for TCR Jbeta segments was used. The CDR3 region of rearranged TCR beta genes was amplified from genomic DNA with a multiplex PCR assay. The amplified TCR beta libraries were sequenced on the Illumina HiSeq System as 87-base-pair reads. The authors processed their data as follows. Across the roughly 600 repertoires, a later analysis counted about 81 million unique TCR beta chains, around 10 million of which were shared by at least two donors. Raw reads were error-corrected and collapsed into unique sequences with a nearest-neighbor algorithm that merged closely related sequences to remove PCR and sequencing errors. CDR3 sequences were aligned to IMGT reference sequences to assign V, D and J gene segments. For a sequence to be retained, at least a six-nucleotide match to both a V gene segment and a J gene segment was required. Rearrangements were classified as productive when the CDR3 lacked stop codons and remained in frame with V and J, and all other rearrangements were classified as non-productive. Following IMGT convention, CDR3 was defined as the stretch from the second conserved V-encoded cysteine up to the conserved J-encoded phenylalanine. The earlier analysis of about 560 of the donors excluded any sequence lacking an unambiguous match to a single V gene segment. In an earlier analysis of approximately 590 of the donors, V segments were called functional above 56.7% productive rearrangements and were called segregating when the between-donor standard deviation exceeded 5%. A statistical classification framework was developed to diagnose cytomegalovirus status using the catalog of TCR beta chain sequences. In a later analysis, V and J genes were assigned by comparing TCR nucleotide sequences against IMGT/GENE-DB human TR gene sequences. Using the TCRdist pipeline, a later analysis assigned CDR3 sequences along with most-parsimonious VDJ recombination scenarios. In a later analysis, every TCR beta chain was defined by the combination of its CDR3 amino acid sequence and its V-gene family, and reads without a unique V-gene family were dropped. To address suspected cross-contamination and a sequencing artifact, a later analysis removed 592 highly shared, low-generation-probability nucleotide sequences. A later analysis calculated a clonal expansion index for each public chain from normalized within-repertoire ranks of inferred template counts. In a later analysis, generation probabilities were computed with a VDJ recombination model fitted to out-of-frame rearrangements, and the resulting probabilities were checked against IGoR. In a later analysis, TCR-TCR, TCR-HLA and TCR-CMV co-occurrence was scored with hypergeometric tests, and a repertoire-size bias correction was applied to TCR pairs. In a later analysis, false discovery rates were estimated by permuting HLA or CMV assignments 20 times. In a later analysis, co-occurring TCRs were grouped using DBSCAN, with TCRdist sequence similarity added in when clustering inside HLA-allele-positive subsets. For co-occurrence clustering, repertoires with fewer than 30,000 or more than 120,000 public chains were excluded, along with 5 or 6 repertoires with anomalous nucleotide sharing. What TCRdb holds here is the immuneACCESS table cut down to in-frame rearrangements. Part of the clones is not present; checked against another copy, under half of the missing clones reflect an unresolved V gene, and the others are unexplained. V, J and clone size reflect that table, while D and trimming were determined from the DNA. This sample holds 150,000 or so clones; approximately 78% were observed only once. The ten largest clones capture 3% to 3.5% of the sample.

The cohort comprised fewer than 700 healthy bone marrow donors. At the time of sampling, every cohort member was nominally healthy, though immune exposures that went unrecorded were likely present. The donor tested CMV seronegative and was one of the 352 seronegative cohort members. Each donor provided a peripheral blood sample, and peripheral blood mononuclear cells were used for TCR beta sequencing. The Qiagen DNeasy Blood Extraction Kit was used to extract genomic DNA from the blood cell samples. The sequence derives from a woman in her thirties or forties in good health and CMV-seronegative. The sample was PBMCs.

Here is the DNA: TGTGCCAGCAGCCCCGAGGGAAGGGATGAGCAGTTCTTC. Its amino acids are CASSPEGRDEQFF. The sequence links TRBV7-9 to TRBJ2-1, with TRBD2 perhaps the D gene, on 5 matching bases. CDR1 and CDR2 are drawn from the germline V gene (reference sequence): SEHNR, FQNEAQ. Including cysteine and phenylalanine, the CDR3 has 13 amino acids. Only the CDR3 region is kept as DNA, spanning 39 bases read in frame from base 1. V gives up 5 bases and J gives up 8 bases, and the segment between their germline ends measures 13 bases.